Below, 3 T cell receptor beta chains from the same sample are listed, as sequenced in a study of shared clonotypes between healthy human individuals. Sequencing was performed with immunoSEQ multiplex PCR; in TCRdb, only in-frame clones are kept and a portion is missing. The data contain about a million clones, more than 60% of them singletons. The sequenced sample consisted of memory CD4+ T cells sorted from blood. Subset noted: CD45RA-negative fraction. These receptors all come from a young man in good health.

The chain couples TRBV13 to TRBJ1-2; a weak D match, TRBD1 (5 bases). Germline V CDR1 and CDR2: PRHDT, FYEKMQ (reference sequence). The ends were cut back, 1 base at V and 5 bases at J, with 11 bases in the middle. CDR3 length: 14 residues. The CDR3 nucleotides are TGTGCCAGCAGCTTAGAAGGGGAGCCTTATGGCTACACCTTC. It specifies CASSLEGEPYGYTF. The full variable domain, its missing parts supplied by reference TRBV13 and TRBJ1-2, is AAGVIQSPRHLIKEKRETATLKCYPIPRHDTVYWYQQGPGQDPQFLISFYEKMQSDKGSIPDRFSAQQFSDYHSELNMSSLELGDSALYFCASSLEGEPYGYTFGSGTRLTVV.

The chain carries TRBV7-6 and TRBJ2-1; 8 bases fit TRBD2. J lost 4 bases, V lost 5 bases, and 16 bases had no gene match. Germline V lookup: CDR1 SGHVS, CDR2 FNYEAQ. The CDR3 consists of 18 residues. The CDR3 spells CASSPEPLQRGNYNEQFF. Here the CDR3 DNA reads TGTGCCAGCAGCCCGGAACCCCTCCAGCGGGGGAATTACAATGAGCAGTTCTTC.

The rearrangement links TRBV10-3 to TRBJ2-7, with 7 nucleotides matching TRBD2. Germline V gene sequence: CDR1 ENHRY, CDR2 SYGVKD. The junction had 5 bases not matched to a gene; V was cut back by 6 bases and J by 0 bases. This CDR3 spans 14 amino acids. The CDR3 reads CAIRKRESSYEQYF. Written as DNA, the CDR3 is TGTGCCATCAGAAAGCGGGAAAGCTCCTACGAGCAGTACTTC.